This TCR beta chain was observed in a study of T-cell reconstitution after alpha-beta-depleted transplantation in children. The table lists this clonotype with many counts. Its antigen is unidentified. The study, taken as a whole, reports: One year post-transplant, T-cell counts and diversity were largely derived from T cells produced anew. After transplant, at about two months, alpha-beta T cells were reportedly derived from several hundred expanded graft clones. In some patients, recipient T cells and intrathymic progenitors surviving conditioning explained high day-60 diversity.

Germline values: CDR1 SEHNR, CDR2 FQNEAQ (reference sequence). The CDR3 loop spans 12 amino acids. Deletions cut 6 bases from V and 5 bases from J, with 8 bases between. Unique molecular identifiers were incorporated during preparation of the TCRbeta library. TCRdb reprocessed the PCR reads with MiXCR, giving one entry per CDR3 protein. The sample consists of some 830,000 distinct CDR3 sequences, 16% of them appearing once. This clonotype originated in a male patient between 10 and 17 years old who had a stem cell transplant for acute lymphoblastic leukemia, so the T cells may come from the graft donor. The input for sequencing was PBMCs, mostly from graft donor cells, taken 360 days after TCRalphabeta/CD19-depleted stem cell transplant. The chain combines TRBV7-9 with TRBJ2-1; D possibly corresponds to TRBD1 (6 bases). As DNA, the CDR3 is TGTGCCAGCAGACAGGGAAACAATGAGCAGTTCTTC. Its translation is CASRQGNNEQFF.